This T cell receptor beta chain appears in the sequencing data of a study of T-cell memory formation after mild COVID-19. TCRdb ran MiXCR on the 5' RACE reads and lists one entry per CDR3 protein. The table has about 400,000 distinct CDR3 sequences, 15% to 20% seen once. This CDR3 region has 16 residues. Losses at the gene ends were 5 bases for V and 0 bases for J; bases not matched to a gene: 5. Per the germline V gene, CDR1 is SEHNR and CDR2 is FQNEAQ (reference sequence). What was sequenced was PBMCs or a T cell subset sorted from them (not recorded which). This rearrangement joins TRBV7-9 to TRBJ2-1, with 9 nucleotides matching TRBD2. This TCR derives from a young man who had mild COVID-19 (a few samples of this study predate the infection). Cell type and time point are not known. The DNA for the CDR3 is TGTGCCAGCAGCCTCCTAGCGGGGAGCTCCTACAATGAGCAGTTCTTC. Translation: CASSLLAGSSYNEQFF. Full variable domain (outside the CDR3, taken from reference TRBV7-9 and TRBJ2-1): DTGVSQNPRHKITKRGQNVTFRCDPISEHNRLYWYRQTLGQGPEFLTYFQNEAQLEKSRLLSDRFSAERPKGSFSTLEIQRTEQGDSAMYLCASSLLAGSSYNEQFFGPGTRLTVL.